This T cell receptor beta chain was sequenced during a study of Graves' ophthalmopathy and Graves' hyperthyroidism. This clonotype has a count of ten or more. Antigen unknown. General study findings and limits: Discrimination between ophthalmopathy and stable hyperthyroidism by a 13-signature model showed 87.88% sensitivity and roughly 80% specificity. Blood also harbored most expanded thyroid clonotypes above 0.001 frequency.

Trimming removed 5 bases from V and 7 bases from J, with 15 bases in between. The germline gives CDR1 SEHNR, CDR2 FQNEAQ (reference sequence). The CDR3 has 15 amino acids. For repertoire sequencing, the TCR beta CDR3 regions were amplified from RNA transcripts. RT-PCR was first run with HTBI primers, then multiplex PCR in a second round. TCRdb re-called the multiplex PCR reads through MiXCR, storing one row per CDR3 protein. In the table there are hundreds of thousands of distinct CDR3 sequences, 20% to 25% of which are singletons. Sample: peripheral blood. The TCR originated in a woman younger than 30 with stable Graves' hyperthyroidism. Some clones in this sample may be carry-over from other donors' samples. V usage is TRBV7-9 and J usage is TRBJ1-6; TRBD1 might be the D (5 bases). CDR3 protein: CASSQWEGPNSPLHF. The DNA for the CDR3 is TGTGCCAGCAGCCAATGGGAGGGACCCAATTCACCCCTCCACTTT.